These 23 T cell receptor beta chains originate from one sample sequenced in a study of T cell changes during pregnancy in multiple sclerosis. Measured with immunoSEQ multiplex PCR; TCRdb has only the in-frame clones, and not every one. Found here are some 80,000 clones, more than 80% of them singletons; the top ten hold around 0.9%. Sample: peripheral blood, taken in the first trimester of pregnancy. Receptors originate from a female donor in good health, enrolled as a control in a pregnancy study.

This chain links TRBV4-1 with TRBJ2-1; perhaps TRBD1 as D (5 bases). Germline CDR1 reads MGHRA; CDR2 reads YSYEKL. The V and J ends lost 3 bases and 0 bases respectively, with 18 bases between them. This CDR3 contains 18 residues. The CDR3 spells CASSQGDGRGGSYNEQFF. Here the CDR3 DNA reads TGCGCCAGCAGCCAGGGTGACGGAAGGGGTGGCTCCTACAATGAGCAGTTCTTC.

The rearrangement joins TRBV27 to TRBJ2-7; D perhaps matches TRBD2 (6 bases). The CDR3 has 14 amino acids. Between the trimmed V and J ends, which lost 3 bases and 3 bases, there was a span of 12 bases. The germline V gene encodes CDR1 MNHEY and CDR2 SMNVEV (reference sequence). The DNA for the CDR3 is TGTGCCAGCAGTTTGGGGGGACTCGACTACGAGCAGTACTTC. It codes for CASSLGGLDYEQYF.

This chain uses TRBV7-9 with TRBJ1-5, with 8 positions matching TRBD1. The V gene's germline CDR1 is SEHNR and CDR2 FQNEAQ (reference sequence). This CDR3 is 17 amino acids long. The V gene end was trimmed by 2 bases and the J gene end by 7 bases; junction bases not matched to a gene: 13. CDR3 sequence: CASSLTTVRQGSQPQHF. DNA for the CDR3: TGTGCCAGCAGCTTAACCACCGTCCGACAGGGGAGCCAGCCCCAGCATTTT.

This chain links TRBV18 with TRBJ2-7, with D perhaps TRBD1 (6 bases). The CDR3 is 15 amino acids. CDR1 and CDR2 from the germline V gene are KGHSH and LQKENI. Trimming removed 5 bases from V and 6 bases from J, with 20 bases in between. The CDR3 nucleotides are TGTGCCAGCTCAGAAGATACGGCAGGGGCTCCCGAGCAGTACTTC. It translates to CASSEDTAGAPEQYF.

The chain combines TRBV14 with TRBJ1-3; perhaps TRBD1 as D (6 bases). Germline V lookup: CDR1 SGHDN, CDR2 FVKESK. Trimming left V 0 bases short and J 0 bases short, with 12 bases between. The CDR3 runs 17 residues. The CDR3 loop is CASSQEFGTISGNTIYF. The CDR3 nucleotides are TGTGCCAGCAGCCAAGAGTTTGGGACAATCTCTGGAAACACCATATATTTT. Full variable domain (remainder filled in from reference TRBV14 and TRBJ1-3): EAGVTQFPSHSVIEKGQTVTLRCDPISGHDNLYWYRRVMGKEIKFLLHFVKESKQDESGMPNNRFLAERTGGTYSTLKVQPAELEDSGVYFCASSQEFGTISGNTIYFGEGSWLTVV.

The chain combines TRBV5-4 with TRBJ2-7, with TRBD1 identical over 7 bases. Germline trimming cut 3 bases from V and 0 bases from J; bases unmatched to any gene: 9. CDR3 length: 16 residues. Germline V gives CDR1 SGHNT, CDR2 YYREEE (reference sequence). The CDR3 protein is CASSSMTGLSSYEQYF. CDR3 DNA sequence: TGTGCCAGCAGCTCGATGACAGGGCTCAGCTCCTACGAGCAGTACTTC.

V and J are TRBV19 and TRBJ1-1; unclear D gene. Germline V gives CDR1 LNHDA, CDR2 SQIVND (reference sequence). CDR3 size: 11 residues. V was clipped by 4 bases and J by 5 bases, with 5 bases between them. The CDR3 nucleotides are TGTGCCAGTAGTAGGCGGACTGAAGCTTTCTTT. The encoded protein is CASSRRTEAFF.

This clone was picked up a small number of times. This chain connects TRBV7-6 to TRBJ2-5; 8 positions agree with TRBD1. V was clipped by 5 bases and J by 4 bases; unmatched bases: 12. Looked up from germline, CDR1 is SGHVS and CDR2 is FNYEAQ. The CDR3 runs to 16 residues. In nucleotides, the CDR3 is TGTGCCAGCAGCCCAAACATTGTGCAGGGGGCAGAGACCCAGTACTTC. Encoded protein: CASSPNIVQGAETQYF.

This rearrangement joins TRBV27 to TRBJ1-2; 7 bases agree with TRBD1. This CDR3 contains 15 residues. V was pared by 5 bases and J by 0 bases, with 6 bases of the junction left unmatched. CDR1 and CDR2 (germline): MNHEY, SMNVEV (reference sequence). CDR3 nucleotide sequence: TGTGCCAGCAGTCGACAGGGCCGTGCTAACTATGGCTACACCTTC. Its translation is CASSRQGRANYGYTF.

The gene calls are TRBV6-4 and TRBJ1-2, with a possible D match to TRBD1 (5 bases). The ends were cut back, 4 bases at V and 7 bases at J, with 13 bases in the middle. The length of the CDR3 is 13 residues. Germline V CDR1 and CDR2: MRHNA, SNTAGT. The CDR3 DNA reads as TGTGCCAGCAGTGGCGCAGGGCGCGGTGGCTACACCTTC. It encodes CASSGAGRGGYTF.

The genes are TRBV6-5 and TRBJ2-7; possible D gene TRBD1, 6 bases. This CDR3 spans 12 amino acids. Germline loops: CDR1 MNHEY, CDR2 SVGAGI. The V gene lost 5 bases and the J gene lost 7 bases, with 12 bases spanning the gap. The CDR3 region has the DNA TGTGCCAGCAGTAAGGGGACAAAGGAGCAGTACTTC. As protein: CASSKGTKEQYF.

V usage is TRBV2 and J usage is TRBJ2-2, with 9 bases fitting TRBD1. Germline V CDR1 and CDR2: SNHLY, FYNNEI. There are 16 residues in the CDR3. V lost 3 bases, J lost 4 bases, and 6 bases stayed unmatched. CDR3 in DNA: TGTGCCAGCAGTGATTGGGGACAGGGTAGCACCGGGGAGCTGTTTTTT. It codes for CASSDWGQGSTGELFF. Full variable domain (outside the CDR3, taken from reference TRBV2 and TRBJ2-2): EPEVTQTPSHQVTQMGQEVILRCVPISNHLYFYWYRQILGQKVEFLVSFYNNEISEKSEIFDDQFSVERPDGSNFTLKIRSTKLEDSAMYFCASSDWGQGSTGELFFGEGSRLTVL.

This clone has a single count. The V gene is TRBV5-6, the J gene TRBJ1-6, with unresolved D. V lost 1 base and J lost 6, with 17 bases in between. CDR1 SGHDT and CDR2 YYEEEE come from the germline V gene. The CDR3 consists of 17 residues. The CDR3 nucleotides read TGTGCCAGCAGCTTGCTGGGAGGACCCTTACTTAATTCACCCCTCCACTTT. It specifies CASSLLGGPLLNSPLHF.

The V gene is TRBV4-3, the J gene TRBJ1-1, with D possibly TRBD1 on 5 matching bases. Germline CDR1 and CDR2: LGHNA and YSLEER. Trimming left V 0 bases short and J 0 bases short, with 11 bases between. This CDR3 contains 16 residues. The CDR3 sequence: CASSQDTGRVNTEAFF. The DNA of the CDR3 is TGCGCCAGCAGCCAAGATACGGGCAGGGTGAACACTGAAGCTTTCTTT.

CDR3 in DNA: TGCGCCAGCAGCTTGGCCGTATTGGAGGACTCGAACACTGAAGCTTTCTTT. It encodes CASSLAVLEDSNTEAFF. V is TRBV5-1 and J is TRBJ1-1; no definite D call. This CDR3 contains 17 residues. The ends were cut back, 0 bases at V and 1 base at J, with 16 bases in the middle. The germline V gene encodes CDR1 SGHRS and CDR2 YFSETQ.

This clone has a count of ten or more. For the CDR3, the DNA is TGTGCCACCAGCAGAGATTTAGGGGGCAACTATGGCTACACCTTC. It is translated as CATSRDLGGNYGYTF. The J gene is TRBJ1-2, the V gene TRBV15, with TRBD1 matching 7 bases. V gave up 0 bases and J gave up 2 bases; unmatched junction bases: 3. The germline V gene encodes CDR1 LNHNV and CDR2 YYDKDF (reference sequence). The CDR3 has 15 amino acids.

In nucleotides, the CDR3 is TGTGCCAGCAGCCGGGATGTACAAGAGACCCAGTACTTC. This codes for CASSRDVQETQYF. The chain couples TRBV7-7 to TRBJ2-5, with D tentatively TRBD2 (5 bases). This CDR3 is built from 13 residues. CDR1 is SSHAT and CDR2 is FNYEAQ in the germline V gene (reference sequence). V shed 5 bases and J shed 2 bases, with 9 bases lying between them. Filled out from reference TRBV7-7 and TRBJ2-5, the complete variable domain reads GAGVSQSPRYKVTKRGQDVTLRCDPISSHATLYWYQQALGQGPEFLTYFNYEAQPDKSGLPSDRFSAERPEGSISTLTIQRTEQRDSAMYRCASSRDVQETQYFGPGTRLLVL.

The chain is built from TRBV7-6 and TRBJ1-2; 8 bases line up with TRBD1. There are 14 residues in the CDR3. Germline V gene data show CDR1 as SGHVS and CDR2 as FNYEAQ. Trimming took 5 bases from V and 3 from J; bases not matched to a gene: 5. CDR3 amino acids: CASSPRTGHYGYTF. The CDR3 DNA follows: TGTGCCAGCAGCCCCCGGACAGGGCACTATGGCTACACCTTC.

The chain is built from TRBV6-1 and TRBJ2-7, with a weak D call TRBD1 (5 bases). Per germline, CDR1 MNHNS and CDR2 SASEGT. The CDR3 loop spans 14 amino acids. Trimming cost V 2 bases and J 3 bases, with 11 bases left between them. CDR3 sequence reads: CASSERGGSYEQYF. As DNA, the CDR3 is TGTGCCAGCAGTGAAAGGGGTGGCAGCTACGAGCAGTACTTC.

A single count supports this clone. The J gene is TRBJ1-6, the V gene TRBV7-2; 7 nucleotides agree with TRBD1. The CDR3 is 16 residues long. V lost 5 bases to trimming and J lost 0 bases; unmatched junction nucleotides: 4. Germline lookup yields CDR1 SGHTA and CDR2 FQGNSA. This chain's CDR3 is CASSRDRISYNSPLHF. The CDR3 bases are TGTGCCAGCAGCCGGGACAGAATCTCCTATAATTCACCCCTCCACTTT.

CDR3 nucleotide sequence: TGTGCCAGCAGTGAAGGCGGGGGGGAATACAATGAGCAGTTCTTC. Encoded protein: CASSEGGGEYNEQFF. The chain joins TRBV6-4 to TRBJ2-1; TRBD2 aligns across 9 bases. CDR1 is MRHNA and CDR2 is SNTAGT in the germline V gene. Trimming cost V 3 bases and J 4 bases; bases outside gene matches: 4. The CDR3 sequence is 15 residues long.

The rearrangement joins TRBV9 to TRBJ2-2, with TRBD2 matching over 13 bases. The germline V gene has CDR1 SGDLS and CDR2 YYNGEE. CDR3 size: 16 residues. J lost 5 bases, V lost 3 bases, and 4 bases had no gene match. CDR3 loop: CASSAGLAGRTGELFF. Here the CDR3 DNA reads TGTGCCAGCAGCGCGGGACTAGCGGGACGAACCGGGGAGCTGTTTTTT. The entire variable domain, with the rest obtained from reference TRBV9 and TRBJ2-2, is as follows: DSGVTQTPKHLITATGQRVTLRCSPRSGDLSVYWYQQSLDQGLQFLIQYYNGEERAKGNILERFSAQQFPDLHSELNLSSLELGDSALYFCASSAGLAGRTGELFFGEGSRLTVL.

V gene TRBV5-1 combines with J gene TRBJ2-7; a possible D gene is TRBD1 (6 bases). Trimming removed 3 bases from V and 0 bases from J, with 16 bases in between. The CDR3 has 16 residues. Germline V gene sequence: CDR1 SGHRS, CDR2 YFSETQ. In DNA, the CDR3 is TGCGCCAGCAGCTGGGATGGACAGAGGGGCTCCTACGAGCAGTACTTC. Its translation is CASSWDGQRGSYEQYF. Supplemented by reference TRBV5-1 and TRBJ2-7, the full variable domain reads KAGVTQTPRYLIKTRGQQVTLSCSPISGHRSVSWYQQTPGQGLQFLFEYFSETQRNKGNFPGRFSGRQFSNSRSEMNVSTLELGDSALYLCASSWDGQRGSYEQYFGPGTRLTVT.